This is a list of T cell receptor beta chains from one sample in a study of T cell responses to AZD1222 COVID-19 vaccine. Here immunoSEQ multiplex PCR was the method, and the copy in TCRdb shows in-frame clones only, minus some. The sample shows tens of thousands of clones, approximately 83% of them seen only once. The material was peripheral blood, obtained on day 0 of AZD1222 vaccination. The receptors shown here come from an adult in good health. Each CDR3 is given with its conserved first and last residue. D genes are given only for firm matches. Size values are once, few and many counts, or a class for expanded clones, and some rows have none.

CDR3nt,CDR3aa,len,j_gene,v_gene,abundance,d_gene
TGTGCCAGCAGTGAGAGACACGCGGATACGCAGTATTTT,CASSERHADTQYF,13,TRBJ2-3,TRBV25-1,-,-
TGCGCCAGCAGCCCCGACGGAGGTTACTACGAGCAGTACTTC,CASSPDGGYYEQYF,14,TRBJ2-7,TRBV4-1,once,-
TGTGCCTGGCGACACCCCGGGACAGGGACCTACGAGCAGTACTTC,CAWRHPGTGTYEQYF,15,TRBJ2-7,TRBV30,once,TRBD1
TGTGCCAGCTTTGGAAACAGGGAAATGGAGTCGCGATATGGCTACACCTTC,CASFGNREMESRYGYTF,17,TRBJ1-2,TRBV28,-,-
TGCAGTGCCAGTAAGGTTGGACATTACTACTCTGGGGCCAACGTCCTGACTTTC,CSASKVGHYYSGANVLTF,18,TRBJ2-6,TRBV20-1,-,-
TGCGCCAGCAGCCGGGAGGGAGGGATCTATAATTCACCCCTCCACTTT,CASSREGGIYNSPLHF,16,TRBJ1-6,TRBV5-1,-,-
TGTGCCAGCAGTTTAGCGCTCAGAGTCGACCAGTACTTC,CASSLALRVDQYF,13,TRBJ2-5,TRBV12-3/TRBV12-4,-,-
TGTGCCAGCAGCCAATTCCCCCTACTAGCGGGTAGCTCCTACAATGAGCAGTTCTTC,CASSQFPLLAGSSYNEQFF,19,TRBJ2-1,TRBV7-3,-,TRBD2
TGTGCCTACGATGCCAGGTGGGGGAGGGCTTTCTTT,CAYDARWGRAFF,12,TRBJ1-1,TRBV30,-,-
TGTGCCAGCAGTTCCGCAGGGGGGGATTCACCCCTCCACTTT,CASSSAGGDSPLHF,14,TRBJ1-6,TRBV6-5,-,TRBD1
TGTGCCAGCAGCTTAGGTCGAAACACCATATATTTT,CASSLGRNTIYF,12,TRBJ1-3,TRBV7-2,-,-
TGTGCCAGCAGTGAATCATCGATATCGGACTTCGCGGACTATGGCTACACCTTC,CASSESSISDFADYGYTF,18,TRBJ1-2,TRBV25-1,few,-
TGTGCCACCACTAGGACAGGGGTGAACACTGAAGCTTTCTTT,CATTRTGVNTEAFF,14,TRBJ1-1,TRBV27,-,TRBD1
TGCGCCAGCAGCACAAATACTGAAGCTTTCTTT,CASSTNTEAFF,11,TRBJ1-1,TRBV5-1,few,-
TGTGCCAGCAGCTCTCGGAGCGGGACGGGTACCGGGGAGCTGTTTTTT,CASSSRSGTGTGELFF,16,TRBJ2-2,TRBV7-6,few,TRBD2
TGTGCCAGTAGCCCGGGACAGGGGGCCACTGAAGCTTTCTTT,CASSPGQGATEAFF,14,TRBJ1-1,TRBV19,once,TRBD1
TGTGCCAGCAGGTTCAGCGGTGATGAAAAACTGTTTTTT,CASRFSGDEKLFF,13,TRBJ1-4,TRBV6-5,-,-
TGCGCCAGCAGCCAAGAGACAGGAACTAATGAAAAACTGTTTTTT,CASSQETGTNEKLFF,15,TRBJ1-4,TRBV4-1,-,-
TGTGCCAGCAGCTTTTCCGGGGCACAACTCTCCGGGGAGCTGTTTTTT,CASSFSGAQLSGELFF,16,TRBJ2-2,TRBV7-2,-,-
TGTGCCAGTGGTCGCCTACCCACGACCTACGAGCAGTACTTC,CASGRLPTTYEQYF,14,TRBJ2-7,TRBV27,-,-
TGTGCCAGCAGTTCAGGTCCGGCTGGGAAAGTTCGGCAGTTCTTC,CASSSGPAGKVRQFF,15,TRBJ2-1,TRBV27,-,-
TGTGCCAGCAGCTTTAGCGGGTCCTACGAGCAGTACTTC,CASSFSGSYEQYF,13,TRBJ2-7,TRBV7-2,-,TRBD2
TGTGCCAGCAGCTTAAGTCGTGGCGGGACCCAGTACTTC,CASSLSRGGTQYF,13,TRBJ2-5,TRBV7-3,-,-
TGTGCCAGTAGAAACGCGGGGAACTCCTACGAGCAGTACTTC,CASRNAGNSYEQYF,14,TRBJ2-7,TRBV19,-,-
TGTGCCAGCAGTTCCGGGACAGGGTTCTACGAGCAGTACTTC,CASSSGTGFYEQYF,14,TRBJ2-7,TRBV2,few,TRBD1
TGCGCCAGCAGCCAAGGTACTAGCGGGGGACTACCTCTACAAGAGACCCAGTACTTC,CASSQGTSGGLPLQETQYF,19,TRBJ2-5,TRBV4-1,-,TRBD2
TGTGCCATCAGTCCTACTAGCGGGAGGGCCCTTGGTCTCTACGAGCAGTACTTC,CAISPTSGRALGLYEQYF,18,TRBJ2-7,TRBV10-3,-,TRBD2
TGTGCCAGCAGCTCACACATCCAGCGGGCCGAGGGTCCCTACGAGCAGTACTTC,CASSSHIQRAEGPYEQYF,18,TRBJ2-7,TRBV3-1/TRBV3-2,-,-
TGCGCCAGCAGCTTTTTTGCGGGGGCGTTCGCTGAAGCTTTCTTT,CASSFFAGAFAEAFF,15,TRBJ1-1,TRBV5-1,-,-
TGTGCCAGCAGCCGGTCCACAGATACGCAGTATTTT,CASSRSTDTQYF,12,TRBJ2-3,TRBV4-2,-,-
TGCAGCGTTGAGTTCAGGCCTCGTCAGGGAAACATTCAGTACTTC,CSVEFRPRQGNIQYF,15,TRBJ2-4,TRBV29-1,-,-
TGTGCCAGCAGTCTTCAGGTTATCTCCTACAATGAGCAGTTCTTC,CASSLQVISYNEQFF,15,TRBJ2-1,TRBV28,few,-
TGTGCCACCAGCAGAGGACTAGATGGGGGCAATGAGCAGTTCTTC,CATSRGLDGGNEQFF,15,TRBJ2-1,TRBV15,few,-
TGTGCCTGGAGTACTCGGGGGGGGTACGAGCAGTACTTC,CAWSTRGGYEQYF,13,TRBJ2-7,TRBV30,-,TRBD2
TGTGCCAGCAGCCTAAGGTGGTTGTCTAATGAAAAACTGTTTTTT,CASSLRWLSNEKLFF,15,TRBJ1-4,TRBV11-2,few,-
TGTGCCAGCAGCTTCCTAGCGGGAGAGTCCTACAATGAGCAGTTCTTC,CASSFLAGESYNEQFF,16,TRBJ2-1,TRBV13,-,TRBD2
TGTGCCAGCAGTGGCCCCACGGACTCGGAAAACTATGGCTACACCTTC,CASSGPTDSENYGYTF,16,TRBJ1-2,TRBV2,-,-
TGCGCCAGCAGCTTGGATCGTAGCTCCTACAATGAGCAGTTCTTC,CASSLDRSSYNEQFF,15,TRBJ2-1,TRBV5-1,-,-
TGTGCCAGCAGCCAAGGACTAGCGGGTCGCTACGAGCAGTACTTC,CASSQGLAGRYEQYF,15,TRBJ2-7,TRBV4-2,-,TRBD2
TGTGCCAGCAGCTTTGGGGCGGCAGGGAATGAGCAGTTCTTC,CASSFGAAGNEQFF,14,TRBJ2-1,TRBV5-4,-,-
TGCGCCAGCAGCTCAGAGGGGGCTGAAGCTTTCTTT,CASSSEGAEAFF,12,TRBJ1-1,TRBV5-1,-,-
TGTGCCAGCAGTTACCAGCCCAATCAGCCCCAGCATTTT,CASSYQPNQPQHF,13,TRBJ1-5,TRBV6-5,-,-
TGCGCCAGCAGCGCGGGGAACGGGGCAGGCGAAAAACTGTTTTTT,CASSAGNGAGEKLFF,15,TRBJ1-4,TRBV5-1,-,-
TGTGCCAGCTCATCCCGGGAGAACACTGAAGCTTTCTTT,CASSSRENTEAFF,13,TRBJ1-1,TRBV18,few,-
TGTGCCAGCAGGAGCGTTGGCCTCGTACGGTCACCCCTCCACTTT,CASRSVGLVRSPLHF,15,TRBJ1-6,TRBV2,-,-
TGTGCCAGCAGCTTATCTGTAGCGCGGACATACAATGAGCAGTTCTTC,CASSLSVARTYNEQFF,16,TRBJ2-1,TRBV7-3,-,-
TGTGCCAGCAGCTTAGCAGGGGGCATGAACACTGAAGCTTTCTTT,CASSLAGGMNTEAFF,15,TRBJ1-1,TRBV7-2,-,TRBD1
TGTGCCAGCAGTTCCGACAGGGGCGTGAAAGACTACGAGCAGTACTTC,CASSSDRGVKDYEQYF,16,TRBJ2-7,TRBV28,once,TRBD1
TGTGCCAGCAGTGAAGGGCGCACTGAAGCTTTCTTT,CASSEGRTEAFF,12,TRBJ1-1,TRBV25-1,few,-
TGTGCCAGCAGTGACAGACAGGGGGCGCGGGGGACTGAAGCTTTCTTT,CASSDRQGARGTEAFF,16,TRBJ1-1,TRBV2,-,TRBD1
TGTGCCAGCAGCTTCAGAGGGGACAGATATAGCAATCAGCCCCAGCATTTT,CASSFRGDRYSNQPQHF,17,TRBJ1-5,TRBV7-2,-,TRBD1
TGTGCTAGTGGTTTGCAGGGGGATGGCTACACCTTC,CASGLQGDGYTF,12,TRBJ1-2,TRBV12-5,-,TRBD1
TGTGCCAGCAGTTGGACTAGCGCTTTCAACACCGGGGAGCTGTTTTTT,CASSWTSAFNTGELFF,16,TRBJ2-2,TRBV6-2/TRBV6-3,once,TRBD2
TGTGCCAGCAGCTCGTGGACTAGCGGGCTCTACGAGCAGTACTTC,CASSSWTSGLYEQYF,15,TRBJ2-7,TRBV13,once,TRBD2
TGTGCCAGCAGTTTAATTCTAGCGGTCGACTACAATGAGCAGTTCTTC,CASSLILAVDYNEQFF,16,TRBJ2-1,TRBV28,-,TRBD2
TGTGCCAGCACTAAAGAGCCGAACACTGAAGCTTTCTTT,CASTKEPNTEAFF,13,TRBJ1-1,TRBV6-5,-,-